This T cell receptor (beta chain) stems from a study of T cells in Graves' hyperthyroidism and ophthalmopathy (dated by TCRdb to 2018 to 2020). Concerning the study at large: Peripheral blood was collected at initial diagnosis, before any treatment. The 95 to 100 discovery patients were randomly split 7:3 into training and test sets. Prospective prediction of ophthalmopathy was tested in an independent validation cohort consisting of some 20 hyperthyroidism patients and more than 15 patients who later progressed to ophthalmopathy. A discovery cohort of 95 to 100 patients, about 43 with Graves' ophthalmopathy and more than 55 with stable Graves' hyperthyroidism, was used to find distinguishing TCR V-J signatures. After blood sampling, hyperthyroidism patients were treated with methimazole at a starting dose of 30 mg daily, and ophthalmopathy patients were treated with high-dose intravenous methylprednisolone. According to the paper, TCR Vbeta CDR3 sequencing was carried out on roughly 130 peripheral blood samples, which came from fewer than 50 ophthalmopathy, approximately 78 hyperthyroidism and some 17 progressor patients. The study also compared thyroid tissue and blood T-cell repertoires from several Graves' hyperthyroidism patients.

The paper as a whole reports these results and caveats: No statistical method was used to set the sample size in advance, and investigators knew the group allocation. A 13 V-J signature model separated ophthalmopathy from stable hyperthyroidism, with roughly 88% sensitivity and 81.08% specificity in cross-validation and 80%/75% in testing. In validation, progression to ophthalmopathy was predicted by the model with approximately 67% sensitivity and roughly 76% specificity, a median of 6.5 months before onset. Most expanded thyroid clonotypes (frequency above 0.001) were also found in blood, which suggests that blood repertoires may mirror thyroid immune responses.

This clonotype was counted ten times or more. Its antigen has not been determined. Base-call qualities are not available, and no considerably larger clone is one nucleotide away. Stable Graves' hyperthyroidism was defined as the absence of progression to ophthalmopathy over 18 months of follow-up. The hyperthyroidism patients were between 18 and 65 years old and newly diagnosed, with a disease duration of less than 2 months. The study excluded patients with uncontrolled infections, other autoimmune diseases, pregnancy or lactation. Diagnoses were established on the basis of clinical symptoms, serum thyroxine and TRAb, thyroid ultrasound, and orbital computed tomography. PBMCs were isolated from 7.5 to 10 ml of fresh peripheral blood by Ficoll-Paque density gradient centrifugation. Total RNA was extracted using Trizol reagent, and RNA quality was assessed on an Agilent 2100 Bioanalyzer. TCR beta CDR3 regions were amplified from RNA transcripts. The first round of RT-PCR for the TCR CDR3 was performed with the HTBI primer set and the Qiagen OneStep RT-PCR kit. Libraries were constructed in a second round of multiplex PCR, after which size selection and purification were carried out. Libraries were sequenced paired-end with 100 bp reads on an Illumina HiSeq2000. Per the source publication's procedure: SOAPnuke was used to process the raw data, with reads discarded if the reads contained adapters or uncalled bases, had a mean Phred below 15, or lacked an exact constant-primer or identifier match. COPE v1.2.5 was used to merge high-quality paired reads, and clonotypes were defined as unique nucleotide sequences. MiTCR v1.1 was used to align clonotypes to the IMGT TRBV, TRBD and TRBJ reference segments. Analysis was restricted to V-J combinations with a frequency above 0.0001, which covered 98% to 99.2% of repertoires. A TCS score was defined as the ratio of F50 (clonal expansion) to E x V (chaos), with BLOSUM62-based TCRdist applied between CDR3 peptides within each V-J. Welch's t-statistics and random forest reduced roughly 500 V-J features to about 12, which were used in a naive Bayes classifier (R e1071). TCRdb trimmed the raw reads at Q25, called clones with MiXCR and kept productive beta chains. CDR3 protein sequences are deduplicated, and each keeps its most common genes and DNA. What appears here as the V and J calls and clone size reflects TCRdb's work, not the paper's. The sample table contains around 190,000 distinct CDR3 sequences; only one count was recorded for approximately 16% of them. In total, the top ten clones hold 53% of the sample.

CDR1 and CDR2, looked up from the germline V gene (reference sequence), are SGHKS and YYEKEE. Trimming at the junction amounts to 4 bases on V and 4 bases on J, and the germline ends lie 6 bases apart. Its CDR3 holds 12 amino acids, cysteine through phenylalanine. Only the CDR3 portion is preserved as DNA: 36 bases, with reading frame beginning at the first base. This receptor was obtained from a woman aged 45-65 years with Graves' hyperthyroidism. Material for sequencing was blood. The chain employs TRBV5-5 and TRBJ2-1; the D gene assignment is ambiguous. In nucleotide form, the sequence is TGTGCCAGCAGCCTGCCATACAATGAGCAGTTCTTC. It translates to CASSLPYNEQFF.